One and the same sample provided the 21 T cell receptor beta chains below, sequenced in a study of blood T cells in healthy people across ages. The use of a sample-barcoded 5' primer and a J-beta primer mix characterized a second PCR of about 7 to 12 cycles. TCRdb reprocessed the 5' RACE reads with MiXCR, giving one entry per CDR3 protein. This table has 450,000 to 600,000 distinct CDR3 sequences, roughly a quarter appearing once. This same sample was also taken into another study, of T cells of mothers and their children.

The sequenced sample was blood. Receptors originate from a boy between 2 and 10 years old in good health.

This clonotype was seen a few times. The rearrangement links TRBV5-1 to TRBJ1-2; 8 positions agree with TRBD1. Germline V lookup: CDR1 SGHRS, CDR2 YFSETQ. This CDR3 contains 14 residues. Losses at the gene ends were 4 bases for V and 4 bases for J; bases not matched to a gene: 6. For the CDR3, the DNA is TGCGCCAGCAGCAGTCTCGACAGGGGCTATGGCTACACCTTC. This encodes CASSSLDRGYGYTF.

The chain recombines TRBV7-2 with TRBJ2-7; D may be TRBD2 (6 bases). CDR1 and CDR2 from the germline V gene are SGHTA and FQGNSA. V lost 5 bases to trimming and J lost 3 bases, with 17 bases between them. The CDR3 has 15 amino acids. The CDR3 sequence: CASSPHAGRNYEQYF. CDR3 DNA: TGTGCCAGCAGCCCTCATGCGGGACGCAACTACGAGCAGTACTTC.

The gene calls are TRBV6-6 and TRBJ2-5; D uncertain. The J call may be faulty, since TRBJ2-7 better matches the DNA end. Germline V CDR1 and CDR2: MNHNY, SVGAGI (reference sequence). CDR3 length: 12 residues. For the CDR3, the DNA is TGTGCCAGCAGTTATTTGGAATACGAGCAGTACTTC. This encodes CASSYLEYEQYF.

This clonotype was counted between two and nine times. The chain couples TRBV20-1 to TRBJ2-7; D may match TRBD1 or TRBD2 (5 bases each). V was trimmed by 5 bases and J by 5 bases, leaving 19 bases between them. The CDR3 consists of 14 residues. From germline, CDR1 is DFQATT and CDR2 SNEGSKA (reference sequence). DNA of the CDR3: TGCAGTGCTTTTCCGGGACCCGGAGGTAACGAGCAGTACTTC. It specifies CSAFPGPGGNEQYF.

This clonotype was recorded at least ten times. CDR3 DNA sequence: TGTGCCAGCAGTTTGGCGGGGGGCACCGGGACCCAGTACTTC. This gives the protein CASSLAGGTGTQYF. The chain carries TRBV12-3 or TRBV12-4 and TRBJ2-5; 8 bases match TRBD2. The CDR3 is 14 amino acids. V dropped 3 bases and J dropped 7; count of bases not matched to a gene: 7.

V gene TRBV2 combines with J gene TRBJ2-1; D is ambiguous. V lost 2 bases and J lost 3, with 11 bases in between. Germline V CDR1 and CDR2: SNHLY, FYNNEI. This CDR3 region has 15 residues. CDR3 coding DNA: TGTGCCAGCAGTGAATACGGCGGTTACTACAATGAGCAGTTCTTC. This encodes CASSEYGGYYNEQFF.

In this sample, this clonotype turned up a few times. The CDR3 coding sequence is TGTGCCACCAGCAGGGCCGAAACTGGCCAAGAGACCCAGTACTTC. Its translation: CATSRAETGQETQYF. This chain links TRBV15 with TRBJ2-5; D not certain. Trimming took off 3 bases at V and 1 base at J, with 12 bases between the two ends. Per the germline V gene, CDR1 is LNHNV and CDR2 is YYDKDF (reference sequence). The CDR3 runs to 15 residues.

The rearrangement links TRBV7-2 to TRBJ2-3, with D possibly matching TRBD2 (7 bases). The CDR3 is made up of 16 amino acids. The germline V gene encodes CDR1 SGHTA and CDR2 FQGNSA. Trimming shortened V by 3 bases and J by 3 bases, and 16 bases separated the two germline ends. CDR3 DNA sequence: TGTGCCAGCAGCTTGGGGCTCAGCGGGACAACAGATACGCAGTATTTT. Amino acid sequence: CASSLGLSGTTDTQYF.

This clonotype has a count of ten or more. The genes are TRBV20-1 and TRBJ2-7; 9 bases align to TRBD1. The CDR3 runs to 13 residues. Per germline, CDR1 DFQATT and CDR2 SNEGSKA (reference sequence). V dropped 1 base and J dropped 4; count of bases not matched to a gene: 2. The CDR3 region has the DNA TGCAGTGCTAGAGGAGGACAGGGGTACGAGCAGTACTTC. Its protein product is CSARGGQGYEQYF.

This clonotype was seen only a few times. This chain links TRBV6-2 or TRBV6-3 with TRBJ2-1, with D possibly being TRBD2 (5 bases). This CDR3 has 12 amino acids. The germline V gene has CDR1 MNHEY and CDR2 SVGEGT. Trimming removed 2 bases at V and 15 bases at J, with 14 bases between. CDR3 sequence: CASSYPFPGLFF. CDR3 DNA: TGTGCCAGCAGTTACCCCTTTCCGGGGTTGTTCTTC.

As to this clonotype: No conserved phenylalanine or tryptophan is present at the end of the CDR3, so a read error is the likely explanation. The chain combines TRBV4-3 with TRBJ1-6; TRBD1 is a possible D gene (5 bases). CDR3 length equals 16 residues. Germline loops: CDR1 LGHNA, CDR2 YSLEER. V dropped 2 bases and J dropped 4 bases, with 12 bases sitting between them. As DNA, the CDR3 is TGCGCCAGCAGCCAATTTCTGGAGGGGTATAATTCACCCCTCCACCTT. The encoded protein is CASSQFLEGYNSPLHL.

This clonotype was found a few times. The V gene is TRBV7-2, the J gene TRBJ2-5; 13 nucleotides align to TRBD2. There are 16 residues in the CDR3. V was pared by 5 bases and J by 2 bases, with 5 bases of the junction left unmatched. CDR1 and CDR2 (germline): SGHTA, FQGNSA. The CDR3 DNA follows: TGTGCCAGCAGCCCCGGGACTAGCGGGGAGCAAGAGACCCAGTACTTC. Its protein product is CASSPGTSGEQETQYF.

This clonotype was detected only a few times. This chain joins TRBV7-2 and TRBJ2-5; 7 nucleotides align to TRBD2. J gave up 6 bases and V 1 base, and 8 bases lay outside the gene matches. The CDR3 is made up of 15 amino acids. Germline values: CDR1 SGHTA, CDR2 FQGNSA. CDR3 sequence (DNA): TGTGCCAGCAGCTTAGGGATCGGGAGCGGGAAGACCCAGTACTTC. It codes for CASSLGIGSGKTQYF. The full variable domain, with the rest looked up from reference TRBV7-2 and TRBJ2-5, is GAGVSQSPSNKVTEKGKDVELRCDPISGHTALYWYRQSLGQGLEFLIYFQGNSAPDKSGLPSDRFSAERTGGSVSTLTIQRTQQEDSAVYLCASSLGIGSGKTQYFGPGTRLLVL.

This clonotype occurred many times. The CDR3 DNA sequence: TGTGCCACCAGCAGAGACAGGGGGCCAGGGAACACCGGGGAGCTGTTTTTT. Its translation: CATSRDRGPGNTGELFF. V is TRBV15 and J is TRBJ2-2, with 8 nucleotides matching TRBD1. The germline gives CDR1 LNHNV, CDR2 YYDKDF (reference sequence). The length of the CDR3 is 17 residues. V lost 0 bases, J lost 1 base, and 4 bases stayed unmatched.

This clonotype was counted a single time. CDR3 region: CASNIAGAETQYF. For the CDR3, the DNA is TGTGCCAGCAATATAGCGGGGGCGGAGACCCAGTACTTC. The chain has TRBV6-2 or TRBV6-3 and TRBJ2-5; 9 bases align to TRBD2. Germline CDR1 is MNHEY and CDR2 is SVGEGT. With 7 bases clipped from V and 5 bases from J, the junction kept 5 bases outside the gene matches. The CDR3 runs to 13 residues.

V is TRBV20-1 and J is TRBJ2-4; TRBD2 matches 8 bases. Germline loops: CDR1 DFQATT, CDR2 SNEGSKA (reference sequence). The CDR3 sequence is 12 residues long. With V trimmed by 6 bases and J by 6 bases, 4 bases remained unmatched. DNA for the CDR3: TGCAGTGCCGAGCGGGAGAGAAACATTCAGTACTTC. This codes for CSAERERNIQYF.

A few counts support this clonotype. This rearrangement joins TRBV5-6 to TRBJ2-6; D remains unclear. This CDR3 comprises 16 residues. V was shortened by 1 base and J by 0 bases, with 8 bases between the two germline ends. CDR1 and CDR2 (germline): SGHDT, YYEEEE. CDR3 sequence (DNA): TGTGCCAGCAGCTTGATTGTTTTCTCTGGGGCCAACGTCCTGACTTTC. It codes for CASSLIVFSGANVLTF. Combining the CDR3 with reference TRBV5-6 and TRBJ2-6 gives the whole variable domain DAGVTQSPTHLIKTRGQQVTLRCSPKSGHDTVSWYQQALGQGPQFIFQYYEEEERQRGNFPDRFSGHQFPNYSSELNVNALLLGDSALYLCASSLIVFSGANVLTFGAGSRLTVL.

The chain has TRBV29-1 and TRBJ2-5, with D unresolved. The DNA end is a closer match to TRBJ2-1, so the J assignment may be wrong. Germline-derived CDR1 and CDR2 are SQVTM and ANQGSEA. The CDR3 has 10 residues. CDR3 sequence reads: CSVVHNEQFF. As DNA, the CDR3 is TGCAGCGTTGTCCACAATGAGCAGTTCTTC.

This clonotype was seen repeatedly, ten times or more. The chain uses TRBV7-9 and TRBJ2-7, with D possibly being TRBD1 (6 bases). CDR3 size: 13 residues. Looked up from germline, CDR1 is SEHNR and CDR2 is FQNEAQ (reference sequence). V was clipped by 5 bases and J by 2 bases, with 10 bases between them. In DNA form, the CDR3 reads TGTGCCAGCAGCCCGGGACAAACCTACGAGCAGTACTTC. Amino acid sequence: CASSPGQTYEQYF.

The chain employs TRBV7-2 and TRBJ2-5; D is perhaps TRBD2 (5 bases). CDR1 SGHTA and CDR2 FQGNSA come from the germline V gene. V was trimmed by 1 base and J by 8 bases, leaving 8 bases between them. This CDR3 spans 12 amino acids. The CDR3 coding sequence is TGTGCCAGCAGCTTAGGGCTAGCAACCCAGTACTTC. Protein sequence: CASSLGLATQYF.

This clonotype was picked up many times. This rearrangement joins TRBV5-1 to TRBJ2-7; D tentatively reads TRBD1 or TRBD2 (5 bases each). Trimming cost V 8 bases and J 0 bases, with 15 bases left between them. The CDR3 runs 14 residues. Germline CDR1 reads SGHRS; CDR2 reads YFSETQ. The CDR3 DNA reads TGCGCCAGGGGCCCTGGGACGGCCTCCTACGAGCAGTACTTC. Amino acids: CARGPGTASYEQYF.